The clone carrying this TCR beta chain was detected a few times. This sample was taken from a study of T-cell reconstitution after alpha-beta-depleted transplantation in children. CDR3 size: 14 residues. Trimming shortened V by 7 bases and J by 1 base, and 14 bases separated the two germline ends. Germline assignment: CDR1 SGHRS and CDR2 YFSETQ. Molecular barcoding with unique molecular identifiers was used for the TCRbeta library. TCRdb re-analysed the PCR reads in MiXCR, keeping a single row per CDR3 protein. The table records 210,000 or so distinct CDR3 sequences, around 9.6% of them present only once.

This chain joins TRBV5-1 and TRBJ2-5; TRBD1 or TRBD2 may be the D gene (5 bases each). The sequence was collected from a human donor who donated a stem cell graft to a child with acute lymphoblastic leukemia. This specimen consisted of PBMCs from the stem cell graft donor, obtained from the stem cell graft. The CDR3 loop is CASWDGSVQETQYF. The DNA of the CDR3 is TGCGCCAGCTGGGACGGGTCGGTCCAAGAGACCCAGTACTTC.